These 21 T cell receptor beta chains came from one sample sequenced in a study of cytomegalovirus exposure and HLA in healthy donors. Primers: 60 Vbeta forward and 13 Jbeta reverse. TCRdb's copy holds only in-frame clones and misses some; the assay was immunoSEQ multiplex PCR. The data show fewer than 200,000 clones, roughly 76% seen once. Material: PBMCs. Receptor source: a woman in her forties or fifties in good health and CMV-seronegative.

This clone was recorded only once. The chain uses TRBV6-6 and TRBJ1-5, with 8 bases identical to TRBD1. Germline V CDR1 and CDR2: MNHNY, SVGAGI (reference sequence). J was trimmed by 5 bases and V by 6 bases; bases with no gene match: 6. The length of the CDR3 is 14 residues. In nucleotides, the CDR3 is TGTGCCAGCAGCCGGGACAGGACCGATCAGCCCCAGCATTTT. Translated, it gives CASSRDRTDQPQHF.

The chain links TRBV5-1 to TRBJ1-1; D gene ambiguous. The germline V and J ends were trimmed by 0 bases and 13 bases, with 16 bases remaining between them. The length of the CDR3 is 13 residues. Germline-derived CDR1 and CDR2 are SGHRS and YFSETQ. CDR3 loop: CASSLDSLGSDFF. In nucleotides, the CDR3 is TGCGCCAGCAGCTTGGACAGCCTCGGCTCGGATTTCTTT.

The chain employs TRBV30 and TRBJ2-5; 8 bases line up with TRBD1. Germline CDR1 and CDR2: GTSNPN and SVGIG (reference sequence). This CDR3 contains 14 residues. J was trimmed by 4 bases and V by 4 bases; bases with no gene match: 8. This CDR3 reads CAWNRAGGRETQYF. The DNA of the CDR3 is TGTGCCTGGAACCGGGCAGGGGGCAGAGAGACCCAGTACTTC. The full variable domain, with the rest looked up from reference TRBV30 and TRBJ2-5, is SQTIHQWPATLVQPVGSPLSLECTVEGTSNPNLYWYRQAAGRGLQLLFYSVGIGQISSEVPQNLSASRPQDRQFILSSKKLLLSDSGFYLCAWNRAGGRETQYFGPGTRLLVL.

The chain links TRBV5-6 to TRBJ2-5; 7 positions agree with TRBD2. Germline loops: CDR1 SGHDT, CDR2 YYEEEE. The V and J ends lost 0 bases and 5 bases, in that order; junction bases with no gene match: 4. The CDR3 has 14 residues. The CDR3 nucleotides are TGTGCCAGCAGCTTGGGGGAGGGATGGGAGACCCAGTACTTC. Encoded protein: CASSLGEGWETQYF.

The chain carries TRBV7-9 and TRBJ1-1; tentatively, D is TRBD1 (5 bases). Trimming took off 7 bases at V and 0 bases at J, with 12 bases between the two ends. Per the germline V gene, CDR1 is SEHNR and CDR2 is FQNEAQ (reference sequence). CDR3 size: 14 residues. CDR3 protein: CASIGTSMNTEAFF. For the CDR3, the DNA is TGTGCCAGCATCGGGACTAGTATGAACACTGAAGCTTTCTTT.

This clone was observed a handful of times. The chain combines TRBV5-1 with TRBJ2-1; 12 nucleotides line up with TRBD2. Unmatched junction bases numbered 4, after V lost 0 bases and J lost 9 bases. Germline CDR1 is SGHRS and CDR2 is YFSETQ. The CDR3 runs 15 residues. The CDR3 DNA reads as TGCGCCAGCAGCTTGGCTAGCGGGGGGGCGATTGAGCAGTTCTTC. Translating gives CASSLASGGAIEQFF.

J is TRBJ2-7 and V is TRBV4-1; TRBD1 agrees at 9 bases. CDR3 length equals 17 residues. V lost 1 base and J lost 3; bases outside the gene matches: 10. From germline, CDR1 is MGHRA and CDR2 YSYEKL. CDR3 amino acids: CASSQGGTGQGSYEQYF. For the CDR3, the DNA is TGCGCCAGCAGCCAAGGAGGTACGGGACAGGGTAGCTACGAGCAGTACTTC.

The table lists this clone with a few counts. This chain links TRBV6-5 with TRBJ1-3; D not certain. Germline lookup yields CDR1 MNHEY and CDR2 SVGAGI. The V end lost 2 bases, the J end lost 0 bases, and 11 bases lay between the germline ends. This CDR3 has 16 residues. The CDR3 loop is CASSYRGADSGNTIYF. CDR3 bases: TGTGCCAGCAGTTACCGGGGTGCCGACTCTGGAAACACCATATATTTT.

The gene calls are TRBV11-2 and TRBJ2-1; D is perhaps TRBD1 (5 bases). The germline V and J ends were trimmed by 0 bases and 7 bases, with 7 bases remaining between them. Looked up from germline, CDR1 is SGHAT and CDR2 is FQNNGV. The CDR3 sequence is 13 residues long. This CDR3 reads CASSLDRGNEQFF. The DNA of the CDR3 is TGTGCCAGCAGCTTAGATAGGGGTAATGAGCAGTTCTTC.

The chain joins TRBV5-4 to TRBJ2-4, with a possible D match to TRBD1 (6 bases). Per the germline V gene, CDR1 is SGHNT and CDR2 is YYREEE (reference sequence). This CDR3 is built from 15 residues. Trimming removed 0 bases from V and 6 bases from J, with 13 bases in between. CDR3: CASSLADRTGNIQYF. Here the CDR3 DNA reads TGTGCCAGCAGCTTGGCAGACAGGACGGGAAACATTCAGTACTTC. The complete variable domain, with remaining parts taken from reference TRBV5-4 and TRBJ2-4, reads ETGVTQSPTHLIKTRGQQVTLRCSSQSGHNTVSWYQQALGQGPQFIFQYYREEENGRGNFPPRFSGLQFPNYSSELNVNALELDDSALYLCASSLADRTGNIQYFGAGTRLSVL.

The V and J genes are TRBV5-1 and TRBJ2-2, with D perhaps matching TRBD2 (7 bases). The CDR3 loop spans 14 amino acids. Germline CDR1 SGHRS, CDR2 YFSETQ. The V and J ends lost 2 bases and 6 bases respectively, with 11 bases between them. The CDR3 protein is CASSLQGGAGELFF. CDR3 sequence (DNA): TGCGCCAGCAGCTTACAGGGAGGGGCCGGGGAGCTGTTTTTT.

The CDR3 reads CASSLQGANNEQFF. The DNA for the CDR3 is TGTGCCAGCAGTTTACAGGGGGCAAACAATGAGCAGTTCTTC. The V call is TRBV6-1, the J call TRBJ2-1; TRBD1 aligns across 9 bases. The CDR3 totals 14 residues. The junction had 4 bases not matched to a gene; V was cut back by 5 bases and J by 5 bases. CDR1 MNHNS and CDR2 SASEGT come from the germline V gene.

J is TRBJ2-3 and V is TRBV7-3; 8 bases agree with TRBD1. The V and J ends lost 5 bases and 0 bases, in that order; junction bases with no gene match: 4. This CDR3 is built from 15 residues. The germline gives CDR1 SGHTA, CDR2 FQGTGA. The CDR3 nucleotides read TGTGCCAGCAGCCTCGGACAGGGAAGCACAGATACGCAGTATTTT. Protein: CASSLGQGSTDTQYF.

The V and J genes are TRBV27 and TRBJ2-5; D is possibly TRBD2 (6 bases). V lost 6 bases, J lost 1 base, and 21 bases lay in between. The CDR3 sequence is 17 residues long. Germline V gene data show CDR1 as MNHEY and CDR2 as SMNVEV (reference sequence). DNA of the CDR3: TGTGCCAGCAGCCGAAACCTCGGCGGGACTCCCCAAGAGACCCAGTACTTC. Translating gives CASSRNLGGTPQETQYF.

DNA of the CDR3: TGCGCCAGCAGCCAATTCTATGCGGCCAACGTCCTGACTTTC. Translating gives CASSQFYAANVLTF. The V and J genes are TRBV4-1 and TRBJ2-6; unclear D gene. This CDR3 contains 14 residues. The germline CDR1 and CDR2 sequences are MGHRA and YSYEKL. The ends were cut back, 2 bases at V and 6 bases at J, with 8 bases in the middle.

This clone was counted between two and nine times. This chain connects TRBV2 to TRBJ1-1; D might be TRBD1 (6 bases). The CDR3 runs to 13 residues. Looked up from germline, CDR1 is SNHLY and CDR2 is FYNNEI. Deletions cut 6 bases from V and 0 bases from J, with 8 bases between. DNA of the CDR3: TGTGCCAGCAGCGGGACAATGAACACTGAAGCTTTCTTT. This sequence encodes CASSGTMNTEAFF.

The CDR3 coding sequence is TGTGCCAGCAGCCCAGGCCTAGCGGGGGACAATGAGCAGTTCTTC. It translates to CASSPGLAGDNEQFF. The chain couples TRBV28 to TRBJ2-1, with 10 bases matching TRBD2. CDR3 length: 15 residues. The ends lost 6 bases at V and 5 bases at J; junction bases unmatched: 7. Germline V CDR1 and CDR2: MDHEN, SYDVKM.

The gene calls are TRBV14 and TRBJ2-5; 9 bases agree with TRBD2. The length of the CDR3 is 18 residues. The V gene end was trimmed by 0 bases and the J gene end by 1 base; junction bases not matched to a gene: 9. Germline V gene sequence: CDR1 SGHDN, CDR2 FVKESK. CDR3 loop: CASSQDRIAGAIQETQYF. For the CDR3, the DNA is TGTGCCAGCAGCCAAGATCGGATAGCGGGAGCCATCCAAGAGACCCAGTACTTC.

The J gene is TRBJ1-2, the V gene TRBV29-1; D is possibly TRBD1 (5 bases). The CDR3 has 14 residues. V was trimmed by 4 bases and J by 2 bases, leaving 14 bases between them. Germline CDR1 reads SQVTM; CDR2 reads ANQGSEA. The CDR3 sequence: CSVVGEEGNYGYTF. In nucleotides, the CDR3 is TGCAGCGTTGTTGGGGAGGAGGGGAACTATGGCTACACCTTC.

The chain couples TRBV5-1 to TRBJ1-5; D remains unclear. V was trimmed by 4 bases and J by 2 bases, leaving 13 bases between them. CDR1 and CDR2 (germline): SGHRS, YFSETQ. The CDR3 is made up of 15 amino acids. DNA for the CDR3: TGCGCCAGCAGCCCCCTCCCCAGTGGCAATCAGCCCCAGCATTTT. Translation gives CASSPLPSGNQPQHF. The full variable domain, in which reference TRBV5-1 and TRBJ1-5 provide the parts outside the CDR3, is KAGVTQTPRYLIKTRGQQVTLSCSPISGHRSVSWYQQTPGQGLQFLFEYFSETQRNKGNFPGRFSGRQFSNSRSEMNVSTLELGDSALYLCASSPLPSGNQPQHFGDGTRLSIL.

A few counts support this clone. The junction shows a germline mismatch at one end, possibly a read error. The rearrangement joins TRBV7-9 to TRBJ2-7; D possibly corresponds to TRBD1 (6 bases). The CDR3 covers 12 residues. Germline CDR1 reads SEHNR; CDR2 reads FQNEAQ (reference sequence). This CDR3 is CSSSPGQTVQYF. The CDR3 DNA reads TGTTCCAGCAGCCCTGGACAGACAGTGCAGTACTTC.